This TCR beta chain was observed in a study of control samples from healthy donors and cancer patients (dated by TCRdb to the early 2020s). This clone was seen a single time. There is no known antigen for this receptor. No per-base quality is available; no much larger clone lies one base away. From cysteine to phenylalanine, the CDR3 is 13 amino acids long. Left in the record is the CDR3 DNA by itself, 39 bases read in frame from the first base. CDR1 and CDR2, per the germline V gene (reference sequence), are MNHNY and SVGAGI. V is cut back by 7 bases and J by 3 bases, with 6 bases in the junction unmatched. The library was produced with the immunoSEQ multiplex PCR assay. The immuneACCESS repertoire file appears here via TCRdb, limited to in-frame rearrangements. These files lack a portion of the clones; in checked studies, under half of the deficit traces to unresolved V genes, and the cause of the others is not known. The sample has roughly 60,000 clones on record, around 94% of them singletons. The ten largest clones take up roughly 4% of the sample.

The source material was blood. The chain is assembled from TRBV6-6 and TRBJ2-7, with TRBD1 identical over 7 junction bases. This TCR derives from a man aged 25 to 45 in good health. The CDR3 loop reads CASKARDSYEQYF. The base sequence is TGTGCCAGCAAGGCCCGGGACAGCTACGAGCAGTACTTC.